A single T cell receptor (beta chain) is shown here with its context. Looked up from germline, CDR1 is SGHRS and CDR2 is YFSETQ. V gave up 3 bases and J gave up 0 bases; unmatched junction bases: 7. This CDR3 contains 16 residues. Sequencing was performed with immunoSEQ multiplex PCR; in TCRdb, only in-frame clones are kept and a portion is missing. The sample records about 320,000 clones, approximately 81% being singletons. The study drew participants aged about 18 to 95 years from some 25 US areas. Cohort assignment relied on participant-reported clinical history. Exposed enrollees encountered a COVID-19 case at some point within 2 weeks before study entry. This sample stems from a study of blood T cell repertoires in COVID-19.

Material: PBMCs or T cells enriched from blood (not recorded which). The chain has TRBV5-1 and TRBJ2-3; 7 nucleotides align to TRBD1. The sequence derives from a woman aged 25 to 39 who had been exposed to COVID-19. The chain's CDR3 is CASSWGQFSSTDTQYF. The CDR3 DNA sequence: TGCGCCAGCAGCTGGGGACAGTTCTCTAGCACAGATACGCAGTATTTT.